A selection of T cell receptor beta chains follows, all from one sample in a study of blood T cells in healthy people across ages. TCRdb independently ran MiXCR on the 5' RACE reads; one entry per CDR3 protein. The sample contains more than 700,000 distinct CDR3 sequences, about 53% of which appear only once. What was sequenced was blood. These receptors came from a man at least 80 years old in good health. The CDR3 runs from the conserved cysteine through the conserved F or W. Each record gives: D gene, clone size, J gene, V gene, CDR3 length, CDR3 DNA, CDR3 protein. A D gene is named only where the DNA matches it firmly. Rows may omit the clone size; those that give it use once, few, many or a size class.

.,.,TRBJ1-2,TRBV21-1,15,TGTGCCAGCCCCCGGGACAGGGTTTCTGGCTATGGCTACACCTTC,CASPRDRVSGYGYTF
.,.,TRBJ2-4,TRBV5-1,16,TGCGCCAGCAGCTTGGGTGGACGCAACCGAGGGGACATTCAGTACTTC,CASSLGGRNRGDIQYF
.,.,TRBJ2-7,TRBV20-1,12,TGCAGTGCTAGAGACAGGGTACACGAGCAGTACTTC,CSARDRVHEQYF
.,.,TRBJ2-1,TRBV5-1,16,TGCGCCACCAAGAGCACGACGGGACTGAGGGCGGATGAGCAGTTCTTC,CATKSTTGLRADEQFF
TRBD1,.,TRBJ1-5,TRBV2,14,TGTGCCAGCAGCTCCGGGACAGCCGATCGGCCCCAGCATTTT,CASSSGTADRPQHF
.,few,TRBJ2-1,TRBV2,19,TGTGCCAGCAGTGAAGCGCTTAGTGGGGCGGTTAGCTCCTACAATGAGCAGTTCTTC,CASSEALSGAVSSYNEQFF
.,few,TRBJ1-2,TRBV7-6,13,TGTGCCAGCAGCTTAGGGGGGGCCTATGGCTACACCTTC,CASSLGGAYGYTF
TRBD1,.,TRBJ2-7,TRBV6-7,13,TGTGCCACCGCGCCGGGACAGAACTACGAGCAGTACTTC,CATAPGQNYEQYF
TRBD2,.,TRBJ2-7,TRBV6-5,13,TGTGCCAGCAGTGGGAGGGAAATCAGCCAGCAGTACTTC,CASSGREISQQYF
TRBD1,.,TRBJ2-2,TRBV12-3/TRBV12-4,18,TGTGCCAGCAGTTTTCGGGGTACCGGGACAGGGCACACCGGGGAGCTGTTTTTT,CASSFRGTGTGHTGELFF
.,.,TRBJ2-3,TRBV7-3,15,TGTGCCAGCAGCCCGTCCGGGGCGCTCACAGATACGCAGTATTTT,CASSPSGALTDTQYF
.,few,TRBJ2-7,TRBV6-5,13,TGTGCCAGCAGGCCGGGCGGGCAGTACGAGCAGTACTTC,CASRPGGQYEQYF
TRBD2,.,TRBJ2-1,TRBV28,17,TGTGCCAGCAGCCCGTCGGGTAGCGGGAGTCGCTACAATGAGCAGTTCTTC,CASSPSGSGSRYNEQFF
TRBD1,.,TRBJ2-7,TRBV29-1,14,TGCAGCGTTGAGTCAGGGGGCGGCCCCTACGAGCAGTACTTC,CSVESGGGPYEQYF
.,.,TRBJ1-2,TRBV28,16,TGTGCCAGCAGTTTATCCAGGGGATCCTTAGACTATGGCTACACCTTC,CASSLSRGSLDYGYTF
.,.,TRBJ2-7,TRBV18,15,TGTGCCAGCTCACCACGCTCAGGGTCGGGGGACGAGCAGTACTTC,CASSPRSGSGDEQYF
TRBD1,.,TRBJ2-3,TRBV5-1,13,TGCGCCAGCTTTATACAGGGGTCAGATACGCAGTATTTT,CASFIQGSDTQYF
TRBD2,.,TRBJ2-7,TRBV20-1,17,TGCAGTGCTAGAGCTAGGACTAGCGGGAGGGCCGCCTACGAGCAGTACTTC,CSARARTSGRAAYEQYF
TRBD2,.,TRBJ2-1,TRBV5-1,13,TGCGCCAGCAACGAGCGGGAGGGAAATGAGCAGTTCTTC,CASNEREGNEQFF
TRBD2,few,TRBJ2-3,TRBV27,16,TGTGCCAGCAGTCCCCGACTAGCGGGAGGAAGAAGATACGCGTATTTT,CASSPRLAGGRRYAYF
.,.,TRBJ2-1,TRBV12-3/TRBV12-4,15,TGTGCCAGCACCATAAGGGGGAGCTCCTACAATGAGCAGTTCTTC,CASTIRGSSYNEQFF
.,few,TRBJ1-5,TRBV20-1,13,TGCAGTGTGTTTTTCAGGGACAATCAGCCCCAGCATTTT,CSVFFRDNQPQHF
.,.,TRBJ2-4,TRBV6-6,13,TGTGCCGGCAGCAGAGGGACGTCAGGGGAGCAGTACTTC,CAGSRGTSGEQYF
.,.,TRBJ2-1,TRBV9,15,TGTGCCAGCAGCGTAGTAGTGGACAGCCACAATGAGCAGTTCTTC,CASSVVVDSHNEQFF
.,.,TRBJ2-7,TRBV20-1,14,TGCAGTGCTAGAGCTCTGGGTTGGGGCTACGAGCAGTACTTC,CSARALGWGYEQYF
TRBD1,few,TRBJ2-7,TRBV20-1,14,TGCAGTGCTAGAGGAGACAGGGGGCACTACGAGCAGTACTTC,CSARGDRGHYEQYF
.,.,TRBJ2-3,TRBV29-1,13,TGCAGCGTTTACGTAGACCGGGCAGATACGCAGTATTTT,CSVYVDRADTQYF
TRBD2,.,TRBJ2-1,TRBV5-1,13,TGCGCCAGCCGACTAGCTAACTACAATGAGCAGTTCTTC,CASRLANYNEQFF
.,once,TRBJ2-7,TRBV29-1,15,TGCAGCGTTCTGATGGCTTCCCCGTTGTCCTACGAGCAGTACTTC,CSVLMASPLSYEQYF
.,.,TRBJ2-7,TRBV28,14,TGTGCCAGCAGAATGGCAGGGACGATTTTGGAGCAGTACTTC,CASRMAGTILEQYF
.,few,TRBJ1-2,TRBV28,13,TGTGCCAGCACCCCCCCTGGTTCCGGGGGCTACACCTTC,CASTPPGSGGYTF
.,.,TRBJ2-5,TRBV20-1,15,TGCAGTGCTAGTGTCTTGGGGCAGTACCAAGAGACCCAGTACTTC,CSASVLGQYQETQYF
TRBD1,.,TRBJ2-5,TRBV6-1,17,TGTGCCAGCAATCCCTCAACCCGGGACAGGGGGAGGGAGACCCAGTACTTC,CASNPSTRDRGRETQYF
TRBD2,.,TRBJ2-7,TRBV27,16,TGTGCCAGCAGTTTACGCGGACTAGCGGACGCCTACGAGCAGTACTTC,CASSLRGLADAYEQYF
TRBD2,.,TRBJ2-3,TRBV9,17,TGTGCCAGCGCCCTCCTGGCTAGCGGGATTTCTCCAGATACGCAGTATTTT,CASALLASGISPDTQYF
.,.,TRBJ2-5,TRBV7-9,14,TGTGCCAGCAGCCCGGGACAAGGGAACGGGCAGCAGTACTTC,CASSPGQGNGQQYF
.,.,TRBJ1-4,TRBV7-9,15,TGTGCCAGCAGCTTAGAGCCCGATTCTAATGAAAAACTGTTTTTT,CASSLEPDSNEKLFF
.,few,TRBJ2-3,TRBV18,13,TGTGCCAGCTCAGAGAGGTTAACGGATACGCAGTATTTT,CASSERLTDTQYF
.,.,TRBJ2-1,TRBV7-2,13,TGTGCCAGCAGCTTAGGACAGAATACTGAGCAGTTCTTC,CASSLGQNTEQFF
TRBD1,.,TRBJ1-1,TRBV7-9,14,TGTGCCAGCAGCTTCCAGGGGGCGGTAACTGAAGCTTTCTTT,CASSFQGAVTEAFF
.,.,TRBJ2-7,TRBV12-3/TRBV12-4,12,TGTGCCAGCAGTTTCGTGGTCCACGAGCAGTACTTC,CASSFVVHEQYF
TRBD2,.,TRBJ2-1,TRBV24-1,16,TGTGCCACCCAAGCGGGAGGGATAACCTCCTACAATGAGCAGTTCTTC,CATQAGGITSYNEQFF
.,.,TRBJ1-6,TRBV4-1,14,TGCGCCAGCCGTCTCTCGTGGGATGGTTCACCCCTCCACTTT,CASRLSWDGSPLHF
.,few,TRBJ2-7,TRBV27,14,TGTGCCAGCAGTCCCGGAGTTGGGGACTACGAGCAGTACTTC,CASSPGVGDYEQYF
TRBD2,few,TRBJ2-3,TRBV7-2,17,TGTGCCAGCACCCCCAGGCGGGGGGGGACCAAGCACAGATACGCGTATTTT,CASTPRRGGTKHRYAYF
TRBD2,.,TRBJ2-5,TRBV25-1,16,TGTGCCAGCAGTGAATGGAGAGCGGGAGTGGGGGAGACCCAGTACTTC,CASSEWRAGVGETQYF
TRBD2,.,TRBJ2-7,TRBV5-1,18,TGCGCCAGCAGCTCGGGACTAGCGGGAGCCCGATGGTCCTACGAGCAGTACTTC,CASSSGLAGARWSYEQYF
TRBD1,few,TRBJ1-1,TRBV7-2,16,TGTGCCAGCAGCTTAGGGACAGGGGGCGCCCGCGCTGAAGCTTTCTTT,CASSLGTGGARAEAFF
.,few,TRBJ1-2,TRBV28,13,TGTGCCAGCAGCTCCGGGGGCCTGGGAGGCTACACCTTC,CASSSGGLGGYTF
.,once,TRBJ2-5,TRBV7-9,13,TGTGCCAGCAGCTTAGCCGGCCTTAAGGAAGAGTACTTC,CASSLAGLKEEYF
.,.,TRBJ2-6,TRBV2,14,TGTGCCAGCAGTGGCCAGTCTGGGGCCAACGTCCTGACTTTC,CASSGQSGANVLTF
.,.,TRBJ2-3,TRBV15,16,TGTGCCACCAGCAGAGATCTCGGGCAGCTAACAGATACGCAGTATTTT,CATSRDLGQLTDTQYF
TRBD2,.,TRBJ2-5,TRBV6-2/TRBV6-3,17,TGTGCCAGCAGTTCTATACTAGCGGCGAATCAGGGGGAGACCCAGTACTTC,CASSSILAANQGETQYF
TRBD2,.,TRBJ2-1,TRBV6-1,17,TGTGCCAGCAGCCCACTAGCGGGCAAGGGGGTCCCGTATGAGCAGTTCTTC,CASSPLAGKGVPYEQFF
.,.,TRBJ2-7,TRBV20-1,12,TGCAGTGCGGTAGGCGGCTCCTACGAGCAGTACTTC,CSAVGGSYEQYF
.,few,TRBJ2-7,TRBV9,14,TGTGCCAGCAGCGTAGGCCTCGACTCCTACGAGCAGTACTTC,CASSVGLDSYEQYF